The T cell receptor (beta chain) described here comes from a study of CD8+ T cells in alopecia areata. Study-wide context: Affected scalp percentage gauged treated patients' severity.

Treatment: oral pan-JAK inhibitor, 5-10 mg twice daily. RNA, once extracted, was reverse transcribed into cDNA for use as the sequencing template. This table comes from immunoSEQ multiplex PCR, and its TCRdb copy is limited to in-frame clones, with some not included. The sample consists of about 190,000 clones, about three fifths of them appearing once. The sequencing used CD4+ T cells sorted from blood, collected at week 4, from a patient treated with tofacitinib. This receptor was identified in a human donor with alopecia areata.

The DNA for the CDR3 is TGCAGCGTTGACCCAGGGACATTGCCCTACAATGAGCAGTTCTTC. Its translation: CSVDPGTLPYNEQFF. The chain links TRBV29-1 to TRBJ2-1, with D tentatively TRBD1 (6 bases). The CDR3 spans 15 residues. The germline V and J ends were trimmed by 3 bases and 2 bases, with 14 bases remaining between them. The V gene's germline CDR1 is SQVTM and CDR2 ANQGSEA.